These 30 T cell receptor beta chains came from one sample sequenced in a study of T cells after yellow fever vaccination. One entry per CDR3 protein, called by TCRdb with MiXCR from the 5' RACE reads. The sample shows a few hundred thousand distinct CDR3 sequences, about 7% of them seen only once. The sample was CD4+ T cells sorted from PBMCs, taken on the day of the yellow fever booster vaccination. All receptors come from a man between 25 and 39 years old who received the YFV17D yellow fever vaccine.

This clonotype was seen more than once but under ten times. V gene TRBV7-8 combines with J gene TRBJ1-2; a weak D match, TRBD1 (6 bases). The CDR3 is made up of 17 amino acids. Germline lookup yields CDR1 SGHVS and CDR2 FQNEAQ. V was cut by 5 bases and J by 8 bases, with 27 bases left in between. The CDR3 DNA is TGTGCCAGCAGCCCCAATGAGGGGTGGGGGTACCAGGGGGGCTACACCTTC. Its protein product is CASSPNEGWGYQGGYTF.

V usage is TRBV3-1 and J usage is TRBJ2-4; D is perhaps TRBD1 (5 bases). V was pared by 8 bases and J by 13 bases, with 15 bases between. Germline V CDR1 and CDR2: LGHDT, YNNKEL (reference sequence). The CDR3 is 11 amino acids. CDR3: CASGRGSGQYF. Written as DNA, the CDR3 is TGTGCCAGCGGCCGCGGTTCAGGGCAGTACTTC.

This clonotype has just a few counts. This rearrangement joins TRBV7-9 to TRBJ2-1; 10 positions match TRBD2. CDR3 size: 15 residues. Germline loops: CDR1 SEHNR, CDR2 FQNEAQ (reference sequence). V lost 6 bases, J lost 7 bases, and 9 bases stayed unmatched. In DNA, the CDR3 is TGTGCCAGCAGTTCCCCTAGCGGGAGTCGGAATGAGCAGTTCTTC. It encodes CASSSPSGSRNEQFF. Using reference TRBV7-9 and TRBJ2-1 for the parts outside the CDR3, the full variable domain is DTGVSQNPRHKITKRGQNVTFRCDPISEHNRLYWYRQTLGQGPEFLTYFQNEAQLEKSRLLSDRFSAERPKGSFSTLEIQRTEQGDSAMYLCASSSPSGSRNEQFFGPGTRLTVL.

The chain combines TRBV7-9 with TRBJ2-1; D is ambiguous. Germline CDR1 reads SEHNR; CDR2 reads FQNEAQ (reference sequence). Trimming took 2 bases from V and 9 from J, leaving 11 bases between them. This CDR3 region has 13 residues. The chain's CDR3 is CASSLTELAEQFF. In DNA, the CDR3 is TGTGCCAGCAGCTTAACGGAGTTGGCTGAGCAGTTCTTC.

This clonotype was recorded many times. J is TRBJ2-1 and V is TRBV14; the D gene is possibly TRBD1 (5 bases). The V gene lost 4 bases and the J gene lost 9 bases, with 13 bases spanning the gap. The germline V gene encodes CDR1 SGHDN and CDR2 FVKESK. This CDR3 contains 13 residues. The CDR3 is CASSPPGWGEQFF. CDR3 DNA sequence: TGTGCCAGCAGCCCGCCAGGGTGGGGTGAGCAGTTCTTC.

Concerning this clonotype itself: A junction end diverges from the germline sequence, so it may reflect a read error. The V call is TRBV20-1, the J call TRBJ1-2, with 9 bases identical to TRBD1. This CDR3 has 14 amino acids. Germline lookup yields CDR1 DFQATT and CDR2 SNEGSKA (reference sequence). In DNA, the CDR3 is TGCAGTGCTAGAGCAGGACAGGGGATCTATAGCTACACCTTC. This encodes CSARAGQGIYSYTF.

This clonotype was observed a handful of times. CDR3 region: CASSLAPTSGQETQYF. DNA for the CDR3: TGCGCCAGCAGCTTGGCTCCGACTAGCGGACAAGAGACCCAGTACTTC. V usage is TRBV5-1 and J usage is TRBJ2-5; TRBD2 matches at 9 bases. This CDR3 spans 16 amino acids. V lost 0 bases and J lost 2; bases outside the gene matches: 5. Germline values: CDR1 SGHRS, CDR2 YFSETQ.

This clonotype was seen a few times. The junction differs from germline at one of its ends, possibly a read error. Here the CDR3 DNA reads TGCTGTGCTAGTACCGTAGCGCTAAGCTCCTACAATGAGCAGTTCTTC. This codes for CCASTVALSSYNEQFF. This chain uses TRBV20-1 with TRBJ2-1; perhaps TRBD2 as D (5 bases). CDR1 and CDR2 from the germline V gene are DFQATT and SNEGSKA (reference sequence). The CDR3 covers 16 residues.

This clonotype was seen only a few times. J is TRBJ2-5 and V is TRBV20-1; 12 bases agree with TRBD2. This CDR3 comprises 11 residues. Germline CDR1 DFQATT, CDR2 SNEGSKA (reference sequence). CDR3 protein: CRGTSGETQYF. The CDR3 region has the DNA TGCAGGGGGACTAGCGGGGAGACCCAGTACTTC.

This sequence joins TRBV6-1 and TRBJ1-4, with a possible D match to TRBD1 (6 bases). Trimming pared 6 bases from V and 2 bases from J, leaving 16 bases between. From germline, CDR1 is MNHNS and CDR2 SASEGT. CDR3 length equals 16 residues. CDR3 in amino acids: CASRGGPGATNEKLFF. The DNA for the CDR3 is TGTGCCAGCAGGGGGGGACCGGGGGCGACTAATGAAAAACTGTTTTTT.

This clonotype was recorded a few times. V is TRBV20-1 and J is TRBJ2-1, with 8 bases fitting TRBD2. This CDR3 is built from 15 residues. V was clipped by 4 bases and J by 3 bases; unmatched bases: 8. Per germline, CDR1 DFQATT and CDR2 SNEGSKA (reference sequence). The DNA of the CDR3 is TGCAGTGCTAATCCACTAGCGGAAAACTACAATGAGCAGTTCTTC. It encodes CSANPLAENYNEQFF.

The chain joins TRBV10-3 to TRBJ1-1; TRBD1 aligns across 7 bases. Trimming took 8 bases from V and 3 from J; bases not matched to a gene: 3. CDR1 and CDR2 from the germline V gene are ENHRY and SYGVKD. CDR3 length: 12 amino acids. The CDR3 DNA reads TGTGCCATCGGCAGGGGGGACACTGAAGCTTTCTTT. Translation: CAIGRGDTEAFF.

The rearrangement joins TRBV7-9 to TRBJ1-5; 9 bases line up with TRBD1. Trimming took 0 bases from V and 5 from J; bases not matched to a gene: 2. The CDR3 extends over 15 amino acids. CDR1 is SEHNR, CDR2 FQNEAQ, per germline (reference sequence). The CDR3 DNA reads as TGTGCCAGCAGCTTAGCCGGGACAGGGTATCAGCCCCAGCATTTT. Translated, it gives CASSLAGTGYQPQHF. Combining the CDR3 with reference TRBV7-9 and TRBJ1-5 gives the whole variable domain DTGVSQNPRHKITKRGQNVTFRCDPISEHNRLYWYRQTLGQGPEFLTYFQNEAQLEKSRLLSDRFSAERPKGSFSTLEIQRTEQGDSAMYLCASSLAGTGYQPQHFGDGTRLSIL.

This clonotype was counted at least ten times. The chain has TRBV6-1 and TRBJ2-1; 8 positions match TRBD2. The trim removed 5 bases at V and 4 bases at J, leaving 4 bases unmatched. The CDR3 runs to 14 residues. Germline values: CDR1 MNHNS, CDR2 SASEGT. For the CDR3, the DNA is TGTGCCAGCAGTCGAGCGGGAGAGTACAATGAGCAGTTCTTC. Amino acid sequence: CASSRAGEYNEQFF.

This clonotype was seen repeatedly, ten times or more. The CDR3 DNA reads as TGCGCCAGCTTCGAGGGAGGGGGCACAGATACGCAGTATTTT. This codes for CASFEGGGTDTQYF. The rearrangement joins TRBV5-1 to TRBJ2-3; 7 nucleotides agree with TRBD2. CDR1 and CDR2 (germline): SGHRS, YFSETQ. The CDR3 is 14 amino acids. V lost 7 bases and J lost 1; bases outside the gene matches: 6.

This clonotype came up many times. The chain recombines TRBV5-1 with TRBJ2-2; TRBD2 aligns across 16 bases. With V trimmed by 4 bases and J by 4 bases, 7 bases remained unmatched. There are 18 residues in the CDR3. Per germline, CDR1 SGHRS and CDR2 YFSETQ. This CDR3 is CASSPGLAGGPSTGELFF. The CDR3 DNA sequence: TGCGCCAGCAGCCCGGGACTAGCGGGAGGGCCTTCCACCGGGGAGCTGTTTTTT.

This clonotype appeared many times. The gene calls are TRBV18 and TRBJ1-1; D is uncertain. V shed 2 bases and J shed 10 bases, with 17 bases lying between them. Per germline, CDR1 KGHSH and CDR2 LQKENI. The CDR3 totals 14 residues. CDR3 loop: CASSPVQTPDRAFF. CDR3 sequence (DNA): TGTGCCAGCTCACCAGTACAGACCCCCGATAGAGCTTTCTTT.

The table lists this clonotype with many counts. The rearrangement uses TRBV7-8 and TRBJ2-7, with D possibly being TRBD1 (5 bases). This CDR3 comprises 13 residues. V lost 1 base, J lost 5 bases, and 9 bases lay in between. Germline assignment: CDR1 SGHVS and CDR2 FQNEAQ. The CDR3 sequence: CASSLGTQNEQYF. As DNA, the CDR3 is TGTGCCAGCAGCTTAGGGACACAGAACGAGCAGTACTTC.

In its sample, this clonotype was seen a few times. The J gene is TRBJ1-5, the V gene TRBV2, with 9 bases lining up with TRBD1. V shed 7 bases, J shed 0 bases, and the junction held 7 bases outside the gene matches. Germline CDR1 reads SNHLY; CDR2 reads FYNNEI. The CDR3 covers 16 residues. The DNA for the CDR3 is TGTGCCAGCAAACTACGGACAGGGGATAGCAATCAGCCCCAGCATTTT. Its translation: CASKLRTGDSNQPQHF.

This clonotype has a count of ten or more. V is TRBV3-1 and J is TRBJ2-1; 9 nucleotides match TRBD2. The germline V gene has CDR1 LGHDT and CDR2 YNNKEL (reference sequence). The J segment lost 8 bases and the V segment lost 0 bases, leaving 11 bases of the junction unmatched. The CDR3 length is 17 residues. CDR3 amino acids: CASSQDASGTGTYEQFF. CDR3 sequence (DNA): TGTGCCAGCAGCCAAGATGCTAGCGGGACCGGTACGTATGAGCAGTTCTTC.

The table lists this clonotype with many counts. The chain uses TRBV7-9 and TRBJ2-7, with TRBD2 matching over 11 bases. Germline trimming cut 1 base from V and 0 bases from J; bases unmatched to any gene: 5. Germline values: CDR1 SEHNR, CDR2 FQNEAQ (reference sequence). The CDR3 has 17 amino acids. CDR3 nucleotides: TGTGCCAGCAGCTTAGTGTACGGGACTAGCGGCTCCTACGAGCAGTACTTC. It yields the protein CASSLVYGTSGSYEQYF.

V gene TRBV7-2 combines with J gene TRBJ2-7; a possible D gene is TRBD1 (7 bases). CDR1 SGHTA and CDR2 FQGNSA come from the germline V gene. V dropped 5 bases and J dropped 1 base, with 12 bases sitting between them. The CDR3 has 14 residues. The CDR3 loop is CASSQGGISYEQYF. For the CDR3, the DNA is TGTGCCAGCAGCCAGGGGGGAATTTCCTACGAGCAGTACTTC.

This clonotype was picked up a small number of times. The V gene is TRBV20-1, the J gene TRBJ1-2; D uncertain. The CDR3 is 13 residues long. Germline V gene lookup returns CDR1 DFQATT and CDR2 SNEGSKA (reference sequence). V gave up 5 bases and J gave up 2 bases, with 12 bases separating them. Here the CDR3 DNA reads TGCAGTGCTGATCTCCCCGGGAACTATGGCTACACCTTC. Its translation: CSADLPGNYGYTF.

Only a few counts were recorded for this clonotype. The V gene is TRBV28, the J gene TRBJ2-1, with TRBD2 matching 12 bases. This CDR3 contains 15 residues. CDR1 and CDR2 (germline): MDHEN, SYDVKM. J lost 7 bases, V lost 4 bases, and 5 bases had no gene match. As DNA, the CDR3 is TGTGCCAGCAGTTCCCTAGCGGGAGGGAGAAATGAGCAGTTCTTC. Translated, it gives CASSSLAGGRNEQFF. Filled out from reference TRBV28 and TRBJ2-1, the complete variable domain reads DVKVTQSSRYLVKRTGEKVFLECVQDMDHENMFWYRQDPGLGLRLIYFSYDVKMKEKGDIPEGYSVSREKKERFSLILESASTNQTSMYLCASSSLAGGRNEQFFGPGTRLTVL.

The chain employs TRBV2 and TRBJ2-3; the D gene is possibly TRBD2 (6 bases). With 6 bases removed from V and 7 bases from J, the gap between germline ends came to 11 bases. The CDR3 spans 12 residues. The germline gives CDR1 SNHLY, CDR2 FYNNEI. The DNA for the CDR3 is TGTGCCAGCAGACCGGGGGTGTATACGCAGTATTTT. It translates to CASRPGVYTQYF.

This clonotype was counted ten times or more. The V call is TRBV14, the J call TRBJ2-1, with D possibly TRBD1 on 5 matching bases. This CDR3 comprises 15 residues. V gave up 4 bases and J gave up 5 bases, with 15 bases separating them. Germline values: CDR1 SGHDN, CDR2 FVKESK. CDR3 sequence: CASSLNPGSHNEQFF. CDR3 DNA sequence: TGTGCCAGCAGCCTCAATCCAGGGTCCCACAATGAGCAGTTCTTC.

This clonotype appeared many times. The chain joins TRBV3-1 to TRBJ2-1; D is possibly TRBD1 (5 bases). Deletions cut 1 base from V and 2 bases from J, with 12 bases between. The CDR3 has 16 amino acids. Germline V gives CDR1 LGHDT, CDR2 YNNKEL (reference sequence). The CDR3 loop is CASSQVVRATYNEQFF. In DNA form, the CDR3 reads TGTGCCAGCAGCCAAGTGGTCAGGGCGACCTACAATGAGCAGTTCTTC.

This clonotype was found once. V and J are TRBV10-3 and TRBJ2-3, with TRBD2 as a possible D gene (6 bases). The V and J ends lost 4 bases and 6 bases respectively, with 14 bases between them. The CDR3 has 14 amino acids. CDR1 is ENHRY, CDR2 SYGVKD, per germline. As DNA, the CDR3 is TGTGCCATCAGTGTTTTAGCGGCCGAGGATACGCAGTATTTT. This encodes CAISVLAAEDTQYF.

The CDR3, as DNA: TGTGCCAGCAGCTTGGATGGATCTGATTCACCCCTCCACTTT. It specifies CASSLDGSDSPLHF. J is TRBJ1-6 and V is TRBV5-6, with no clear D. V was clipped by 0 bases and J by 8 bases, with 9 bases between them. CDR1 is SGHDT, CDR2 YYEEEE, per germline. This CDR3 contains 14 residues.

As regards this clonotype: A much more abundant neighbour one base away suggests this may be a read error. The V call is TRBV3-1, the J call TRBJ2-7; 7 bases are a match to TRBD1. CDR1 is LGHDT, CDR2 YNNKEL, per germline (reference sequence). The CDR3 runs 15 residues. V was clipped by 6 bases and J by 0 bases; unmatched bases: 8. The CDR3 loop reads CASRFRGSYSYEQYF. The CDR3 DNA reads TGTGCCAGCAGGTTCAGGGGGTCCTACTCCTACGAGCAGTACTTC.